What follows are 26 T cell receptor beta chains derived from one specimen sequenced in a study of blood T cells in healthy people across ages. With a J-beta primer mix and a sample-barcoded 5' primer, a second PCR ran about 7 to 12 cycles. Each CDR3 protein gets one entry after TCRdb re-called the 5' RACE reads with MiXCR. This table has over 500,000 distinct CDR3 sequences, about 51% appearing once. The material sequenced was blood. The receptor source for this set is a woman aged 80 or over in good health.

A remark on this clonotype: Possible read error: a much larger clone is one base away. The chain uses TRBV20-1 and TRBJ1-1; D is unresolved. Trimming cost V 1 base and J 1 base, with 4 bases left between them. The CDR3 consists of 12 residues. Germline CDR1 is DFQATT and CDR2 is SNEGSKA (reference sequence). The chain's CDR3 is CSARAGNTEAFF. DNA of the CDR3: TGCAGTGCTAGAGCAGGGAACACTGAAGCTTTCTTT.

V usage is TRBV29-1 and J usage is TRBJ2-1; D tentatively fits TRBD1 or TRBD2 (6 bases each). V lost 7 bases and J 7 bases, leaving 20 bases between the germline ends. The CDR3 is 14 residues long. Germline CDR1 SQVTM, CDR2 ANQGSEA. The CDR3, as DNA: TGCAGCGCCGCCGTGGGGGGCAGATATAATGAGCAGTTCTTC. It codes for CSAAVGGRYNEQFF.

The CDR3 sequence: CATSRDPGEPQHF. DNA of the CDR3: TGTGCCACCAGCAGGGATCCGGGGGAGCCCCAGCATTTT. V gene TRBV15 combines with J gene TRBJ1-5, with a weak D call TRBD1 (5 bases). This CDR3 is built from 13 residues. Germline V lookup: CDR1 LNHNV, CDR2 YYDKDF (reference sequence). Trimming removed 3 bases from V and 8 bases from J, with 11 bases in between.

The V gene is TRBV29-1, the J gene TRBJ2-7, with TRBD2 matching 7 bases. Trimming cost V 7 bases and J 3 bases; bases outside gene matches: 9. The CDR3 runs 13 residues. Per the germline V gene, CDR1 is SQVTM and CDR2 is ANQGSEA. The CDR3 spells CSAGEGNFYEQYF. The CDR3 DNA follows: TGCAGCGCCGGGGAGGGAAACTTCTACGAGCAGTACTTC.

V is TRBV5-1 and J is TRBJ2-1; D unclear. V was shortened by 0 bases and J by 1 base, with 11 bases between the two germline ends. Germline V gene data show CDR1 as SGHRS and CDR2 as YFSETQ. There are 16 residues in the CDR3. CDR3 DNA: TGCGCCAGCAGCTTGGCGGATGGCAGGTCCTACAATGAGCAGTTCTTC. It encodes CASSLADGRSYNEQFF.

The chain carries TRBV12-3 or TRBV12-4 and TRBJ2-6; possibly TRBD1 or TRBD2 for D (5 bases each). This CDR3 contains 18 residues. V was pared by 6 bases and J by 0 bases, with 18 bases between. CDR3 in DNA: TGTGCCAGCAGCTATGCGGGCAGGGCAACCTCTGGGGCCAACGTCCTGACTTTC. Its translation is CASSYAGRATSGANVLTF.

V usage is TRBV29-1 and J usage is TRBJ2-5; TRBD1 is a possible D gene (5 bases). The end of the DNA fits TRBJ2-7 better, so the J call may be wrong. CDR3 size: 12 residues. Germline CDR1 reads SQVTM; CDR2 reads ANQGSEA. CDR3 sequence: CSVEEGASEQYF. The CDR3 DNA is TGCAGCGTTGAAGAAGGGGCCAGCGAGCAGTACTTC.

The V gene is TRBV6-5, the J gene TRBJ2-5; a weak D match, TRBD1 (6 bases). The CDR3 is 11 amino acids. Per the germline V gene, CDR1 is MNHEY and CDR2 is SVGAGI. V was cut by 8 bases and J by 2 bases, with 6 bases left in between. In DNA, the CDR3 is TGTGCCAGCCAGGGGCAAGAGACCCAGTACTTC. It translates to CASQGQETQYF.

The sample holds many counts of this clonotype. The CDR3 DNA sequence: TGCAGCGTTACCGGGACCCAAGAGACCCAGTACTTC. Protein product: CSVTGTQETQYF. The chain links TRBV29-1 to TRBJ2-5, with D perhaps being TRBD1 or TRBD2 (5 bases each). Trimming left V 5 bases short and J 1 base short, with 8 bases between. The germline CDR1 and CDR2 sequences are SQVTM and ANQGSEA. This CDR3 is 12 amino acids long. Using reference TRBV29-1 and TRBJ2-5 for the parts outside the CDR3, the full variable domain is SAVISQKPSRDICQRGTSLTIQCQVDSQVTMMFWYRQQPGQSLTLIATANQGSEATYESGFVIDKFPISRPNLTFSTLTVSNMSPEDSSIYLCSVTGTQETQYFGPGTRLLVL.

Worth noting for this clonotype: The junction departs from the called germline gene at one end, perhaps through a read error. The chain carries TRBV5-1 and TRBJ2-3; TRBD2 might be the D (6 bases). CDR1 is SGHRS and CDR2 is YFSETQ in the germline V gene. This CDR3 region has 14 residues. CDR3 region: CAGRERDGTDTQYF. CDR3 in DNA: TGCGCCGGCCGGGAGAGGGATGGCACAGACACGCAGTATTTT.

V and J are TRBV29-1 and TRBJ1-4; weak D call: TRBD1 (5 bases). CDR3 length equals 15 residues. Trimming left V 1 base short and J 3 bases short, with 12 bases between. Germline loops: CDR1 SQVTM, CDR2 ANQGSEA. The CDR3 DNA follows: TGCAGCGTTGAAGGCGGGACGGCTTCTAATGAAAAACTGTTTTTT. This codes for CSVEGGTASNEKLFF.

In its sample, this clonotype was seen once. This could be a read error, since a much larger clone is one nucleotide away. The V gene is TRBV9, the J gene TRBJ2-1; 10 nucleotides align to TRBD2. This CDR3 is 19 amino acids long. Germline loops: CDR1 SGDLS, CDR2 YYNGEE. The CDR3 DNA sequence: TGTGCCAGCAGCGCTACCAGCGGGGGGGCCATGAGCTCCTACAATGTGCAGTTCTTC. It codes for CASSATSGGAMSSYNVQFF.

The chain uses TRBV3-1 and TRBJ2-3; the match to TRBD2 covers 10 bases. V lost 0 bases, J lost 5 bases, and 5 bases stayed unmatched. The CDR3 totals 16 residues. From germline, CDR1 is LGHDT and CDR2 YNNKEL (reference sequence). The CDR3 DNA reads as TGTGCCAGCAGCCAAGACGCTAGCGGGGGAGTAGATACGCAGTATTTT. This gives the protein CASSQDASGGVDTQYF.

This chain joins TRBV5-1 and TRBJ2-1; 9 bases map to TRBD2. The CDR3 sequence is 15 residues long. V trimming: 0 bases; J trimming: 6 bases; junction bases outside the gene matches: 4. Germline CDR1 and CDR2: SGHRS and YFSETQ. Written as DNA, the CDR3 is TGCGCCAGCAGCTTGGGGACTAGCGCGAGCAATGAGCAGTTCTTC. Encoded protein: CASSLGTSASNEQFF.

The chain employs TRBV7-3 and TRBJ2-3; 11 bases fit TRBD1. Germline V gene sequence: CDR1 SGHTA, CDR2 FQGTGA. With 0 bases clipped from V and 3 bases from J, the junction kept 5 bases outside the gene matches. This CDR3 has 17 amino acids. CDR3 in DNA: TGTGCCAGCAGCTTAACGGGACAGGGGGAAAAAACAGATACGCAGTATTTT. This codes for CASSLTGQGEKTDTQYF.

This clonotype has ten or more counts. The chain combines TRBV6-6 with TRBJ2-3, with TRBD2 matching over 7 bases. The CDR3 has 15 residues. V lost 2 bases and J lost 4; bases outside the gene matches: 6. Germline CDR1 and CDR2: MNHNY and SVGAGI (reference sequence). In DNA form, the CDR3 reads TGTGCCAGCAGTTACCCAGCGGGACCGGCAGATACGCAGTATTTT. Its protein is CASSYPAGPADTQYF.

This clonotype was counted at least ten times. The CDR3 nucleotides read TGTGCCAGCAGTTTCAGTGCTAGCACAGATACGCAGTATTTT. This translates into CASSFSASTDTQYF. The chain combines TRBV28 with TRBJ2-3; no definite D call. V dropped 3 bases and J dropped 0 bases, with 7 bases sitting between them. The length of the CDR3 is 14 residues. The V gene's germline CDR1 is MDHEN and CDR2 SYDVKM.

In this sample, this clonotype turned up many times. The J gene is TRBJ2-7, the V gene TRBV5-1; 9 positions match TRBD2. CDR3 length equals 14 residues. The V gene's germline CDR1 is SGHRS and CDR2 YFSETQ. After removal of 1 base from V and 5 bases from J, the junction contained 4 bases not matched to a gene. Here the CDR3 DNA reads TGCGCCAGCAGCTTGTCTAGCGGGACCGACGAGCAGTACTTC. Translating it yields CASSLSSGTDEQYF.

This clonotype was recorded at least ten times. The chain uses TRBV12-3 or TRBV12-4 and TRBJ2-3; 11 nucleotides align to TRBD2. This CDR3 has 16 residues. Germline trimming cut 5 bases from V and 1 base from J; bases unmatched to any gene: 5. The CDR3 loop reads CASSPYSGGGTDTQYF. The CDR3 nucleotides are TGTGCCAGCAGTCCATATAGCGGGGGGGGCACAGATACGCAGTATTTT.

The chain employs TRBV6-5 and TRBJ2-4; TRBD2 agrees at 9 bases. The last part of the DNA fits TRBJ2-7 better; the J call may be wrong. Germline-derived CDR1 and CDR2 are MNHEY and SVGAGI. CDR3 size: 16 residues. CDR3 nucleotides: TGTGCCAGCAGTTACGGGGGACTAGCAGAAGCCTACGAGCAGTACTTC. Its translation is CASSYGGLAEAYEQYF.

This clonotype was detected many times. The V and J genes are TRBV7-9 and TRBJ1-1; D gene ambiguous. Deletions cut 5 bases from V and 1 base from J, with 8 bases between. The CDR3 has 13 amino acids. The germline V gene encodes CDR1 SEHNR and CDR2 FQNEAQ (reference sequence). The CDR3 bases are TGTGCCAGCAGCCGTGAGGGGAACACTGAAGCTTTCTTT. Translation gives CASSREGNTEAFF. The full variable domain, in which reference TRBV7-9 and TRBJ1-1 provide the parts outside the CDR3, is DTGVSQNPRHKITKRGQNVTFRCDPISEHNRLYWYRQTLGQGPEFLTYFQNEAQLEKSRLLSDRFSAERPKGSFSTLEIQRTEQGDSAMYLCASSREGNTEAFFGQGTRLTVV.

This chain connects TRBV10-3 to TRBJ2-5; 13 bases match TRBD2. CDR1 ENHRY and CDR2 SYGVKD come from the germline V gene. With 8 bases clipped from V and 3 bases from J, the junction kept 0 bases outside the gene matches. The CDR3 runs 13 residues. CDR3: CAIGLAGEETQYF. For the CDR3, the DNA is TGTGCCATCGGACTAGCGGGAGAAGAGACCCAGTACTTC.

This chain connects TRBV9 to TRBJ1-2; TRBD1 matches at 7 bases. The trim removed 2 bases at V and 2 bases at J, leaving 9 bases unmatched. CDR3 size: 16 residues. Germline lookup yields CDR1 SGDLS and CDR2 YYNGEE. The CDR3 here is CASSVLTDRANYGYTF. CDR3 DNA: TGTGCCAGCAGCGTCCTCACAGACAGGGCAAACTATGGCTACACCTTC. The whole variable domain, filled in from reference TRBV9 and TRBJ1-2, reads DSGVTQTPKHLITATGQRVTLRCSPRSGDLSVYWYQQSLDQGLQFLIQYYNGEERAKGNILERFSAQQFPDLHSELNLSSLELGDSALYFCASSVLTDRANYGYTFGSGTRLTVV.

This clonotype has at least ten counts. The chain is built from TRBV6-5 and TRBJ2-3, with D perhaps matching TRBD1 or TRBD2 (5 bases each). CDR3 length: 16 residues. The V and J ends lost 6 bases and 0 bases respectively, with 16 bases between them. CDR1 and CDR2 from the germline V gene are MNHEY and SVGAGI. The CDR3 loop is CASSRGDPKSTDTQYF. Here the CDR3 DNA reads TGTGCCAGCAGCCGAGGGGACCCCAAAAGCACAGATACGCAGTATTTT.

This clonotype was seen only a few times. The V gene is TRBV5-1, the J gene TRBJ1-1; D remains unclear. Germline V gene sequence: CDR1 SGHRS, CDR2 YFSETQ. Trimming pared 1 base from V and 1 base from J, leaving 14 bases between. This CDR3 region has 16 residues. CDR3 DNA sequence: TGCGCCAGCAGCTTGACGGCGGCGCGACGGAACACTGAAGCTTTCTTT. Amino acids: CASSLTAARRNTEAFF.

For this clonotype: A much larger clonotype is one base distant, so this may be a read error. The DNA of the CDR3 is TGTGCCAGCACCTTGGAGAGGGGAAACACAGATACGCAGTATTTT. Its protein product is CASTLERGNTDTQYF. The chain recombines TRBV27 with TRBJ2-3; D is possibly TRBD1 or TRBD2 (5 bases each). The germline V gene encodes CDR1 MNHEY and CDR2 SMNVEV (reference sequence). CDR3 length equals 15 residues. V shed 7 bases and J shed 2 bases, with 16 bases lying between them.